This T cell receptor beta chain originates from a study of T cell repertoires in cytomegalovirus infection. Study summary: Based on public TCR beta signatures, there were indications of CMV infection and of a matching HLA type.

Losses at the gene ends were 5 bases for V and 4 bases for J; bases not matched to a gene: 5. CDR1 is MNHEY and CDR2 is SMNVEV in the germline V gene (reference sequence). This CDR3 comprises 16 residues. This clonotype was seen a handful of times. A single record per CDR3 protein comes from TCRdb applying MiXCR to the reads. This repertoire shows 500,000 or so distinct CDR3 sequences, approximately 15% found once; its top ten account for 20% to 30%. Sequencing was carried out using CD8+ T cells from PBMCs. The V gene is TRBV27, the J gene TRBJ2-3; 14 bases align to TRBD2. The sequence derives from a human donor in good health (CMV status not recorded). Some clones in this sample may be carry-over from other donors' samples. CDR3 protein: CASSRRLAGGSDTQYF. Written as DNA, the CDR3 is TGTGCCAGCAGTCGTAGACTAGCGGGAGGGTCAGATACGCAGTATTTT.